A single sample gave rise to the 30 T cell receptor beta chains below, sequenced in a study of T cells in localized non-small cell lung cancer. The method was immunoSEQ multiplex PCR; TCRdb's version includes in-frame clones alone and lacks a portion of them. Here the sample spans about 1,800 clones, approximately 20% being singletons. This specimen was normal lung tissue next to the tumor, taken before any cancer treatment. The receptor set was obtained from a man aged 35 to 70 with stage II lung adenocarcinoma.

The CDR3 nucleotides read TGTGCCAGCAGCCCAGGGGATATACTAGGAAACACCATATATTTT. Residues: CASSPGDILGNTIYF. This chain uses TRBV9 with TRBJ1-3; tentatively, D is TRBD1 (6 bases). CDR3 length equals 15 residues. Trimming shortened V by 4 bases and J by 4 bases, and 15 bases separated the two germline ends. In germline, CDR1 is SGDLS, CDR2 YYNGEE. The variable domain in full, with the rest retrieved from reference TRBV9 and TRBJ1-3, is DSGVTQTPKHLITATGQRVTLRCSPRSGDLSVYWYQQSLDQGLQFLIQYYNGEERAKGNILERFSAQQFPDLHSELNLSSLELGDSALYFCASSPGDILGNTIYFGEGSWLTVV.

By sample fraction, this clone is medium-sized. V usage is TRBV6-1 and J usage is TRBJ1-5; 10 bases match TRBD1. V shed 0 bases and J 3 bases; nucleotides not matched to a gene: 26. The germline V gene has CDR1 MNHNS and CDR2 SASEGT. This CDR3 comprises 24 residues. This CDR3 is CASSEAFTLPGQGSAWRHNQPQHF. Here the CDR3 DNA reads TGTGCCAGCAGTGAAGCCTTTACCCTACCGGGACAGGGGTCCGCCTGGAGGCACAATCAGCCCCAGCATTTT.

V gene TRBV10-2 combines with J gene TRBJ1-1, with no clear D. V shed 6 bases and J shed 1 base, with 12 bases lying between them. Germline V gene lookup returns CDR1 WSHSY and CDR2 SAAADI. The CDR3 contains 14 residues. The CDR3 DNA sequence: TGCGCCAGCAGCTCTACACAACAGAACACTGAAGCTTTCTTT. Protein product: CASSSTQQNTEAFF.

The V gene is TRBV14, the J gene TRBJ2-3; a weak D match, TRBD2 (5 bases). The CDR3 extends over 14 amino acids. Trimming removed 6 bases from V and 4 bases from J, with 14 bases in between. Germline lookup yields CDR1 SGHDN and CDR2 FVKESK. The CDR3 coding sequence is TGTGCCAGCAGTTTAGTCACAGCGGCAGATACGCAGTATTTT. It codes for CASSLVTAADTQYF.

By its share, this clone is medium-sized. V is TRBV4-1 and J is TRBJ1-6, with D uncertain. The CDR3 is 15 amino acids. The ends were cut back, 5 bases at V and 3 bases at J, with 11 bases in the middle. The germline V gene encodes CDR1 MGHRA and CDR2 YSYEKL. The CDR3 DNA reads as TGCGCCAGCAGCTCAGTTTGGGGCTATAATTCACCCCTCCACTTT. It codes for CASSSVWGYNSPLHF.

Judged by abundance, this clone is medium-sized. The J gene is TRBJ2-7, the V gene TRBV4-1; TRBD1 matches at 7 bases. CDR1 and CDR2 from the germline V gene are MGHRA and YSYEKL. The length of the CDR3 is 13 residues. The CDR3 DNA follows: TGCGCCAGCAGCCAACCTCTACAGGGGCTGGCGGACGTC. Translating gives CASSQPLQGLADV.

V gene TRBV30 combines with J gene TRBJ1-4; D remains unclear. The V end was cut by 5 bases, the J end by 8 bases, with 9 bases between. This CDR3 region has 11 residues. CDR1 and CDR2 (germline): GTSNPN, SVGIG (reference sequence). The CDR3 spells CAWPDPEKLFF. Written as DNA, the CDR3 is TGTGCCTGGCCGGACCCAGAAAAACTGTTTTTT. The complete variable domain, with remaining parts taken from reference TRBV30 and TRBJ1-4, reads SQTIHQWPATLVQPVGSPLSLECTVEGTSNPNLYWYRQAAGRGLQLLFYSVGIGQISSEVPQNLSASRPQDRQFILSSKKLLLSDSGFYLCAWPDPEKLFFGSGTQLSVL.

The chain recombines TRBV11-3 with TRBJ2-7; tentatively, D is TRBD1 (6 bases). Trimming stripped 2 bases from V and 3 bases from J, with 23 bases between. The CDR3 runs to 18 residues. CDR1 is SGHNT and CDR2 is YENEEA in the germline V gene. CDR3 DNA sequence: TGTGCCAGCAGCTTAACCGGTAGTTACGGGACACAAGTCTACGAGCAGTACTTC. It codes for CASSLTGSYGTQVYEQYF.

The count of this clone is one. The V call is TRBV28, the J call TRBJ2-7; D could derive from TRBD1 or TRBD2 (5 bases each). Trimming took 6 bases from V and 2 from J, leaving 14 bases between them. This CDR3 spans 14 amino acids. Germline V gene sequence: CDR1 MDHEN, CDR2 SYDVKM. Here the CDR3 reads CASSNIGDPYEQYV. Written as DNA, the CDR3 is TGTGCCAGCAGCAACATTGGGGACCCCTACGAGCAGTACGTC.

The chain recombines TRBV19 with TRBJ2-5; the D is unclear. Trimming shortened V by 8 bases and J by 5 bases, and 9 bases separated the two germline ends. Germline lookup yields CDR1 LNHDA and CDR2 SQIVND (reference sequence). The CDR3 has 11 residues. CDR3 amino acids: CASGYGETQYF. Here the CDR3 DNA reads TGTGCCAGTGGCTACGGCGAGACCCAGTACTTC.

This clone has a handful of counts. The rearrangement links TRBV10-3 to TRBJ2-3; weak D call: TRBD1 (5 bases). The germline V and J ends were trimmed by 10 bases and 2 bases, with 13 bases remaining between them. CDR3 length: 13 residues. Germline assignment: CDR1 ENHRY and CDR2 SYGVKD. The CDR3 bases are TGTGCCAGCGAGGACACCAACACAGATACGCAGTATTTT. Its protein is CASEDTNTDTQYF.

This chain connects TRBV29-1 to TRBJ2-7, with no clear D. The germline V gene has CDR1 SQVTM and CDR2 ANQGSEA. Trimming stripped 5 bases from V and 0 bases from J, with 8 bases between. CDR3 length: 12 residues. The CDR3 reads CSVRTLSYEQYF. CDR3 bases: TGCAGCGTTCGTACGCTCTCCTACGAGCAGTACTTC.

This clone has only a few counts. The CDR3 nucleotides read TGTGCCAGCAGTCAGGGGGGGGGCCAGGACTATGGCTACACCTTC. Residues: CASSQGGGQDYGYTF. The V call is TRBV6-8, the J call TRBJ1-2; TRBD1 matches 7 bases. There are 15 residues in the CDR3. Losses at the gene ends were 5 bases for V and 3 bases for J; bases not matched to a gene: 9. Germline values: CDR1 MNHGY, CDR2 SAAAGT.

A few counts support this clone. This chain links TRBV2 with TRBJ1-1, with TRBD1 matching 7 bases. J lost 5 bases, V lost 7 bases, and 7 bases had no gene match. This CDR3 region has 13 residues. Germline CDR1 SNHLY, CDR2 FYNNEI. The CDR3 region has the DNA TGTGCCAGCATCTCCGACAGGGATACTGAAGCTTTCTTT. Residues: CASISDRDTEAFF.

This clone has only a few counts. The V call is TRBV6-8, the J call TRBJ2-3, with a tentative D call TRBD1 (6 bases). Trimming removed 5 bases from V and 2 bases from J, with 14 bases in between. The CDR3 is made up of 15 amino acids. Germline values: CDR1 MNHGY, CDR2 SAAAGT. CDR3 region: CASSPRTVPTDTQYF. CDR3 DNA: TGTGCCAGCAGTCCCCGGACAGTACCCACAGATACGCAGTATTTT.

Here the CDR3 reads CASSLRTGAEKLFF. The CDR3 DNA sequence: TGTGCCAGCAGCCTACGGACAGGTGCTGAAAAACTGTTTTTT. The chain carries TRBV7-6 and TRBJ1-4; 7 positions match TRBD1. The V gene end was trimmed by 5 bases and the J gene end by 7 bases; junction bases not matched to a gene: 7. The germline CDR1 and CDR2 sequences are SGHVS and FNYEAQ. The length of the CDR3 is 14 residues.

The chain links TRBV19 to TRBJ1-3; D unclear. Germline loops: CDR1 LNHDA, CDR2 SQIVND (reference sequence). The V gene lost 5 bases and the J gene lost 0 bases, with 5 bases spanning the gap. The CDR3 runs 13 residues. The CDR3 reads CASSYSSGNTIYF. The CDR3 nucleotides are TGTGCCAGTAGTTACTCCTCTGGAAACACCATATATTTT.

This clone was picked up a small number of times. The genes are TRBV12-5 and TRBJ1-1; the D is unclear. The CDR3 spans 14 residues. Germline CDR1 reads LGHNT; CDR2 reads FRNRAP. Deletions cut 3 bases from V and 4 bases from J, with 12 bases between. In DNA, the CDR3 is TGTGCTAGTGGTTTAGATAGCGGGAGCACTGAAGCTTTCTTT. Its protein is CASGLDSGSTEAFF. The full variable domain, with the rest looked up from reference TRBV12-5 and TRBJ1-1, is DARVTQTPRHKVTEMGQEVTMRCQPILGHNTVFWYRQTMMQGLELLAYFRNRAPLDDSGMPKDRFSAEMPDATLATLKIQPSEPRDSAVYFCASGLDSGSTEAFFGQGTRLTVV.

The chain employs TRBV28 and TRBJ1-2; D gene uncertain. The germline V gene has CDR1 MDHEN and CDR2 SYDVKM. Trimming took 7 bases from V and 4 from J, leaving 13 bases between them. CDR3 length: 13 amino acids. CDR3 amino acids: CASNSGTLYGYTF. In DNA, the CDR3 is TGTGCCAGCAATAGCGGCACCCTCTATGGCTACACCTTC.

Sample share makes this clone medium-sized. The chain carries TRBV9 and TRBJ1-2; 9 bases are a match to TRBD1. The CDR3 loop spans 15 amino acids. Germline values: CDR1 SGDLS, CDR2 YYNGEE. Losses at the gene ends were 4 bases for V and 6 bases for J; bases not matched to a gene: 10. As DNA, the CDR3 is TGTGCCAGCAGCCCCCGGACAGGGGAATTTGATGGCTACACCTTC. It specifies CASSPRTGEFDGYTF.

The V and J genes are TRBV19 and TRBJ2-2; no clear D gene. CDR3 size: 14 residues. V lost 4 bases and J 3 bases, leaving 9 bases between the germline ends. CDR1 is LNHDA, CDR2 SQIVND, per germline (reference sequence). CDR3 nucleotide sequence: TGTGCCAGTAGTACCGGGCCCTACACCGGGGAGCTGTTTTTT. Protein: CASSTGPYTGELFF.

A word on this clone: The limits of the CDR3 on the DNA are not certain, so only TCRdb's listed CDR3 is given. The V and J genes are TRBV6-8 and TRBJ1-2; the table's TRBD1 call for D was not verified on the DNA. Germline V CDR1 and CDR2: MNHGY, SAAAGT. Termini included, the CDR3 measures 14 amino acids. CDR3: CASSSSGQGASYTF.

In its sample, this clone ranks as medium-sized. The chain uses TRBV6-8 and TRBJ1-2; tentative D call: TRBD1 (6 bases). The CDR3 runs 13 residues. Germline assignment: CDR1 MNHGY and CDR2 SAAAGT. The V end was cut by 7 bases, the J end by 6 bases, with 15 bases between. The DNA of the CDR3 is TGTGCCAGCACCCGGGACATGGTCGATGGCTACACCTTC. Translation gives CASTRDMVDGYTF.

The V and J genes are TRBV6-8 and TRBJ2-3, with a tentative D call TRBD1 (6 bases). The CDR3 has 14 amino acids. Trimming left V 6 bases short and J 0 bases short, with 10 bases between. Germline CDR1 is MNHGY and CDR2 is SAAAGT. The CDR3 sequence is CASRIQGSTDTQYF. As DNA, the CDR3 is TGTGCCAGCAGGATACAGGGAAGCACAGATACGCAGTATTTT.

This clone was seen a single time. The gene calls are TRBV19 and TRBJ1-5; the D gene is possibly TRBD1 (5 bases). Per germline, CDR1 LNHDA and CDR2 SQIVND (reference sequence). The CDR3 is 16 amino acids. V was trimmed by 3 bases and J by 6 bases, leaving 18 bases between them. CDR3 sequence (DNA): TGTGCCAGTAGTATGTTGGGTCGGGAGGGGAGTCAGCCCCAGCATTTT. It yields the protein CASSMLGREGSQPQHF.

V and J are TRBV15 and TRBJ2-3; 10 nucleotides line up with TRBD2. The V and J ends lost 0 bases and 1 base, in that order; junction bases with no gene match: 1. The CDR3 length is 16 residues. CDR1 is LNHNV, CDR2 YYDKDF, per germline (reference sequence). The CDR3 DNA sequence: TGTGCCACCAGCAGAGAGAGCGGGGGGGGCACAGATACGCAGTATTTT. Protein product: CATSRESGGGTDTQYF.

The chain combines TRBV19 with TRBJ2-3, with D perhaps TRBD1 or TRBD2 (5 bases each). Trimming took off 3 bases at V and 2 bases at J, with 12 bases between the two ends. CDR1 and CDR2 (germline): LNHDA, SQIVND (reference sequence). CDR3 length: 15 amino acids. The CDR3 DNA follows: TGTGCCAGTAGTATGGGCAGGGAGACCACAGATACGCAGTATTTT. Protein: CASSMGRETTDTQYF.

The rearrangement joins TRBV11-3 to TRBJ2-2; D might be TRBD1 or TRBD2, each matching 6 bases. The CDR3 loop spans 16 amino acids. Looked up from germline, CDR1 is SGHNT and CDR2 is YENEEA. V lost 5 bases to trimming and J lost 0 bases, with 13 bases between them. The CDR3 DNA follows: TGTGCCAGCAGCCAGGAGGGACAAGCGAACACCGGGGAGCTGTTTTTT. Its protein product is CASSQEGQANTGELFF.

V is TRBV6-1 and J is TRBJ2-1; D unclear. Germline assignment: CDR1 MNHNS and CDR2 SASEGT. This CDR3 comprises 14 residues. V was trimmed by 1 base and J by 1 base, leaving 5 bases between them. The CDR3 DNA reads as TGTGCCAGCAGTGAAGGGGCGTCCTACAATGAGCAGTTCTTC. Translation: CASSEGASYNEQFF.

This clone is judged medium-sized. J is TRBJ2-7 and V is TRBV6-8; tentative D call: TRBD1 (6 bases). Trimming took off 5 bases at V and 6 bases at J, with 17 bases between the two ends. CDR1 MNHGY and CDR2 SAAAGT come from the germline V gene. CDR3 length: 14 residues. The CDR3 region is CASSDLQGRGEQYV. For the CDR3, the DNA is TGTGCCAGCAGTGATCTACAGGGAAGAGGCGAGCAGTACGTC.